One TCR beta chain is described in this entry. This record belongs to a study of T cells in Graves' hyperthyroidism and ophthalmopathy. Amplification of TCR beta CDR3 regions used RNA as the template. In the first-round RT-PCR of the TCR CDR3, the HTBI primer set was used. TCRdb redid the calling of the multiplex PCR reads with MiXCR, one entry per CDR3 protein. The sample lists hundreds of thousands of distinct CDR3 sequences, roughly 22% occurring once. J was trimmed by 8 bases and V by 0 bases; bases with no gene match: 5. The CDR3 is made up of 13 amino acids. CDR1 is DFQATT, CDR2 SNEGSKA, per germline (reference sequence).

The clonotype comes from a woman between 65 and 79 years old with Graves' ophthalmopathy. Sequenced sample: blood. The chain recombines TRBV20-1 with TRBJ1-2, with 8 bases fitting TRBD1. Written as DNA, the CDR3 is TGCAGTGCTAGAGATAGACAGGGGCAGGGCTACACCTTC. Its translation is CSARDRQGQGYTF.